This T cell receptor (beta chain) originates from a study of blood T cell repertoires in COVID-19. Libraries were prepared by immunoSEQ multiplex PCR; TCRdb keeps only in-frame clonotypes and omits some of them. The sample has approximately 100,000 clones, around 89% seen once. Germline V gene data show CDR1 as MNHEY and CDR2 as SVGAGI. V lost 2 bases, J lost 8 bases, and 5 bases stayed unmatched. The CDR3 consists of 15 residues. The chain joins TRBV6-5 to TRBJ2-1; TRBD2 matches 11 bases. Sequences were obtained from peripheral blood. The clonotype comes from a human donor with acute or convalescent COVID-19. The donor label of this sample is uncertain. The CDR3 DNA reads as TGTGCCAGCAGTTACCGTACTAGCGGGAGCCATGAGCAGTTCTTC. As protein: CASSYRTSGSHEQFF.